This TCR beta chain is drawn from a study of cytomegalovirus exposure and HLA in healthy donors. Study-level information: The early release's HLA-typed donors yielded tens of millions of unique TCRs. Study observations and caveats: Versus the approximately 670-donor mean, an Asian-associated ancestry cluster reportedly showed fewer N-insertions in a later analysis. In a later analysis, DRB1 alleles had the most associated TCRs; HLA-C alleles the fewest.

13 Jbeta primers and 60 Vbeta primers were used for the PCR. Here immunoSEQ multiplex PCR was the method, and the copy in TCRdb shows in-frame clones only, minus some. The sample contains tens of thousands of clones, roughly 61% of which appear only once. Losses at the gene ends were 4 bases for V and 0 bases for J; bases not matched to a gene: 9. This CDR3 is 18 amino acids long. Germline CDR1 is MNHNS and CDR2 is SASEGT. A few counts support this clone. Its antigen is not known. This receptor was taken from a woman in her thirties or forties in good health and CMV-seropositive. Sequences were obtained from PBMCs. J is TRBJ2-6 and V is TRBV6-1; the match to TRBD1 covers 7 bases. CDR3 protein: CASSGYRGKNSGANVLTF. The DNA of the CDR3 is TGTGCCAGCAGTGGGTACAGGGGAAAGAACTCTGGGGCCAACGTCCTGACTTTC.